The present T cell receptor beta chain was sequenced within a study of lymphopenia after photon versus proton radiotherapy. Study-wide points: Proton therapy kept repertoires fairly stable, unlike photons, which gained effector/memory cells. A bigger post-nadir fall in TCR diversity correlated inversely with survival time in deceased patients. After lymphocyte nadir, photon-treated repertoires showed oligoclonal expansion, especially CD8+ Temra.

Regarding this clone: Its antigen is undetermined.

With V trimmed by 5 bases and J by 5 bases, 7 bases remained unmatched. Germline CDR1 is GTSNPN and CDR2 is SVGIG (reference sequence). The CDR3 totals 14 residues. Only in-frame clones appear in the TCRdb table, and some are missing; sequencing was by immunoSEQ multiplex PCR. This sample has tens of thousands of clones, with 75% to 90% found just once. The sequencing here drew on peripheral blood, taken from a patient treated with proton-based radiotherapy. The sequence was obtained from a man of 80 years or more with esophageal cancer. This chain uses TRBV30 with TRBJ2-1; 9 bases match TRBD1. CDR3: CAWEPGQGNNEQFF. The DNA for the CDR3 is TGTGCCTGGGAGCCGGGACAGGGAAACAATGAGCAGTTCTTC.